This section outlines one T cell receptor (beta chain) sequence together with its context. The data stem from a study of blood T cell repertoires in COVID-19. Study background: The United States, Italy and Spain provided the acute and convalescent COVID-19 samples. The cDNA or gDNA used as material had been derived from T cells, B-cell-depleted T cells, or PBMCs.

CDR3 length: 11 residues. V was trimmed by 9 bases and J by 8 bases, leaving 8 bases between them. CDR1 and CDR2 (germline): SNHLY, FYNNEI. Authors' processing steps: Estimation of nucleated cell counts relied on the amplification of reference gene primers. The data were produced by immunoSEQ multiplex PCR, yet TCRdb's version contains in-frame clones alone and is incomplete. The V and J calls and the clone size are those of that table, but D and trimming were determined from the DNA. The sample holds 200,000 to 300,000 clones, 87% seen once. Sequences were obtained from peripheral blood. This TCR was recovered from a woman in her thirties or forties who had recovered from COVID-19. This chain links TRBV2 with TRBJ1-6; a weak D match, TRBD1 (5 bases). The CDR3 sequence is CARGGDSPLHF. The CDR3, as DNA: TGTGCCAGGGGGGGGGATTCACCCCTCCACTTT.